Below, 15 T cell receptor beta chains from the same sample are listed, as sequenced in a study of beta chain features in type 1 diabetes. All of the isolated RNA was reverse transcribed, so expressed TCRB transcripts were sequenced. Repertoires were generated with immunoSEQ multiplex PCR, while TCRdb's copy carries only in-frame clones and drops some. The sample yields 200,000 to 250,000 clones, under 13% seen once. The sequenced material came from central memory CD4+ T cells from blood. All receptors come from a man between 18 and 35 years old in good health.

This clone was seen more than once but under ten times. The rearrangement joins TRBV5-1 to TRBJ2-5; 10 bases match TRBD1. Per the germline V gene, CDR1 is SGHRS and CDR2 is YFSETQ. CDR3 length: 14 residues. J gave up 3 bases and V 4 bases, and 3 bases lay outside the gene matches. The chain's CDR3 is CASSAGTGEETQYF. In nucleotides, the CDR3 is TGCGCCAGCAGCGCCGGGACAGGGGAAGAGACCCAGTACTTC.

This clone was seen a few times. The genes are TRBV5-1 and TRBJ2-7, with 7 bases matching TRBD1. This CDR3 is 13 amino acids long. In germline, CDR1 is SGHRS, CDR2 YFSETQ. With 3 bases clipped from V and 2 bases from J, the junction kept 2 bases outside the gene matches. In DNA, the CDR3 is TGCGCCAGCAGCTCGGGACAGACCTACGAGCAGTACTTC. As protein: CASSSGQTYEQYF.

The chain joins TRBV4-2 to TRBJ2-7, with a weak D call TRBD2 (6 bases). There are 14 residues in the CDR3. Germline CDR1 reads LGHNA; CDR2 reads YNFKEQ. V was clipped by 5 bases and J by 0 bases, with 11 bases between them. CDR3 residues: CASSSRDGSYEQYF. CDR3 in DNA: TGTGCCAGCAGCTCGCGGGACGGCTCCTACGAGCAGTACTTC.

This clone was detected ten times or more. The chain employs TRBV30 and TRBJ2-1, with 8 bases aligning to TRBD2. The ends lost 4 bases at V and 9 bases at J; junction bases unmatched: 8. The CDR3 sequence is 13 residues long. Looked up from germline, CDR1 is GTSNPN and CDR2 is SVGIG (reference sequence). The CDR3 bases are TGTGCCTGGACCCAGAGACGGGAGGGTGAGCAGTTCTTC. Its translation is CAWTQRREGEQFF.

This sequence joins TRBV7-2 and TRBJ2-5; D might be TRBD1 (6 bases). CDR1 is SGHTA and CDR2 is FQGNSA in the germline V gene. The CDR3 spans 16 residues. The ends were cut back, 0 bases at V and 3 bases at J, with 14 bases in the middle. DNA for the CDR3: TGTGCCAGCAGCTTAGCCGTCGACAGGACGAAAGAGACCCAGTACTTC. Residues: CASSLAVDRTKETQYF.

This clone was detected only a few times. J is TRBJ1-2 and V is TRBV5-1; TRBD1 matches 7 bases. The CDR3 has 16 amino acids. Germline lookup yields CDR1 SGHRS and CDR2 YFSETQ. The V and J ends lost 4 bases and 5 bases, in that order; junction bases with no gene match: 14. This CDR3 is CASSPSDRTSSYGYTF. The CDR3 coding sequence is TGCGCCAGCAGCCCGTCGGACAGGACATCTTCTTATGGCTACACCTTC. The full variable domain, rest sourced from reference TRBV5-1 and TRBJ1-2, is KAGVTQTPRYLIKTRGQQVTLSCSPISGHRSVSWYQQTPGQGLQFLFEYFSETQRNKGNFPGRFSGRQFSNSRSEMNVSTLELGDSALYLCASSPSDRTSSYGYTFGSGTRLTVV.

This chain connects TRBV5-4 to TRBJ2-5; D remains ambiguous. V was shortened by 0 bases and J by 0 bases, with 3 bases between the two germline ends. This CDR3 has 13 amino acids. Germline V lookup: CDR1 SGHNT, CDR2 YYREEE (reference sequence). The CDR3 protein is CASSLGYQETQYF. The CDR3 DNA is TGTGCCAGCAGCTTGGGGTACCAAGAGACCCAGTACTTC.

This clone is categorized as medium-sized. The chain uses TRBV7-9 and TRBJ2-1; 8 nucleotides match TRBD2. V dropped 5 bases and J dropped 3; count of bases not matched to a gene: 3. The CDR3 is made up of 14 amino acids. Per germline, CDR1 SEHNR and CDR2 FQNEAQ (reference sequence). The CDR3 DNA sequence: TGTGCCAGCAGCGTGGGACTAGTCTACAATGAGCAGTTCTTC. Translating gives CASSVGLVYNEQFF.

The CDR3 here is CASSIAASGGYEQYF. The CDR3 DNA follows: TGTGCCAGTAGTATAGCAGCTAGCGGGGGATACGAGCAGTACTTC. The chain links TRBV19 to TRBJ2-7; 10 nucleotides align to TRBD2. The V and J ends lost 1 base and 4 bases, in that order; junction bases with no gene match: 4. This CDR3 has 15 amino acids. In germline, CDR1 is LNHDA, CDR2 SQIVND (reference sequence).

The chain is built from TRBV7-6 and TRBJ2-1; 9 bases align to TRBD2. Germline V gives CDR1 SGHVS, CDR2 FNYEAQ. The CDR3 length is 14 residues. With V trimmed by 2 bases and J by 9 bases, 5 bases remained unmatched. In nucleotides, the CDR3 is TGTGCCAGCAGCTTACAAGCGGGAGGAACTGAGCAGTTCTTC. It specifies CASSLQAGGTEQFF.

This clone showed up just a few times. The V gene is TRBV15, the J gene TRBJ2-1; 9 nucleotides line up with TRBD2. The CDR3 spans 14 residues. Germline CDR1 and CDR2: LNHNV and YYDKDF (reference sequence). V gave up 3 bases and J gave up 9 bases; unmatched junction bases: 6. The CDR3 loop is CATSRLAGESEQFF. The CDR3, as DNA: TGTGCCACCAGCAGGTTAGCGGGAGAGAGTGAGCAGTTCTTC.

This clone was detected a few times. A junction end diverges from the germline sequence, so it may reflect a read error. This sequence joins TRBV7-7 and TRBJ2-7; TRBD2 agrees at 10 bases. CDR1 SSHAT and CDR2 FNYEAQ come from the germline V gene (reference sequence). This CDR3 has 14 amino acids. In DNA, the CDR3 is TGTGCTAGCAGCCGGAGCGGGAGGGGCTTCGAGCAGTACTTC. Translation gives CASSRSGRGFEQYF.

This clone has only a few counts. Compared with germline, one end of the junction differs, possibly owing to a read error. This sequence joins TRBV19 and TRBJ1-3, with D possibly being TRBD1 (5 bases). CDR1 is LNHDA and CDR2 is SQIVND in the germline V gene (reference sequence). This CDR3 region has 11 residues. In DNA form, the CDR3 reads TGTGCCAGTAGTGTCCGGGACCGACAAAATTTT. The encoded protein is CASSVRDRQNF.

Remarks on this clone: The sample contains more than one DNA sequence encoding this CDR3. This chain joins TRBV10-3 and TRBJ1-1; 7 positions agree with TRBD1. The CDR3 is made up of 14 amino acids. Germline trimming cut 4 bases from V and 1 base from J; bases unmatched to any gene: 3. Germline assignment: CDR1 ENHRY and CDR2 SYGVKD. The CDR3 reads CAISAGTANTEAFF. Here the CDR3 DNA reads TGTGCCATCAGTGCCGGGACAGCGAACACTGAAGCTTTCTTT.

The DNA of the CDR3 is TGTGCCAGCAGCTTAGCGCCCGCGGTGGAGACCCAGTACTTC. Its protein is CASSLAPAVETQYF. This rearrangement joins TRBV7-9 to TRBJ2-5; no reliable D call. V lost 0 bases and J lost 5, with 10 bases in between. The CDR3 is 14 residues long. The germline V gene has CDR1 SEHNR and CDR2 FQNEAQ (reference sequence).